This T cell receptor (beta chain) was sequenced for a study of T cells in Graves' hyperthyroidism and ophthalmopathy. Study in general: Peripheral blood was taken when the disease was first diagnosed, before any treatment began.

RNA transcripts provided the source from which TCR beta CDR3 regions were amplified. An initial round of RT-PCR targeting the TCR CDR3 relied on the HTBI primer set. TCRdb re-analysed the multiplex PCR reads in MiXCR, keeping a single row per CDR3 protein. The table records approximately 430,000 distinct CDR3 sequences, 15% to 19% of them present only once. Study-wide results and caveats: Blood also held most thyroid clonotypes expanded beyond 0.001.

This clonotype was observed many times. The antigen is undetermined. The CDR3 contains 10 residues. Germline V gives CDR1 MNHEY, CDR2 SVGEGT. Trimming removed 6 bases at V and 8 bases at J, with 7 bases between. The definition of stable Graves' hyperthyroidism was no ophthalmopathy progression within 18 months. The source is a woman between 18 and 29 years old with Graves' hyperthyroidism. The chain carries TRBV6-2 or TRBV6-3 and TRBJ1-2; D not resolved. The sample was blood. CDR3 amino acids: CASRDIGYTF. The CDR3 DNA is TGTGCCAGCAGAGACATAGGCTACACCTTC.